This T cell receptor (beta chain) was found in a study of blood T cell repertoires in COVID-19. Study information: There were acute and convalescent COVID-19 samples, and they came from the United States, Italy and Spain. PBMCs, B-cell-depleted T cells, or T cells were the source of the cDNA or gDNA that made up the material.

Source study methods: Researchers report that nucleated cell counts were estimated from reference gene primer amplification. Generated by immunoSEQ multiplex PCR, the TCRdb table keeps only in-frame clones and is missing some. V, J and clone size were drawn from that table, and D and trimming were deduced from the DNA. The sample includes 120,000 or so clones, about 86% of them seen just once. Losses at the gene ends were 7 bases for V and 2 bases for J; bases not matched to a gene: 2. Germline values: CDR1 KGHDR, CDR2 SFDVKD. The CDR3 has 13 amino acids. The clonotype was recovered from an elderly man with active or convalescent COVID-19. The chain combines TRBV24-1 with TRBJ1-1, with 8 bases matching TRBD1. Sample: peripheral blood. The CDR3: CATSGQGNTEAFF. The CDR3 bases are TGTGCCACCAGCGGACAGGGAAACACTGAAGCTTTCTTT.